The entry that follows covers one TCR beta chain sequence. The entry originates in a study of OX40 agonist ivuxolimab in advanced cancers. In the study overall: Intravenous ivuxolimab at 0.01 to 10 mg/kg was given to patients every 2 weeks.

The CDR3 has 15 amino acids. Trimming cost V 4 bases and J 2 bases, with 15 bases left between them. Germline CDR1 is SGHRS and CDR2 is YFSETQ. Some clones are missing from TCRdb's copy, which holds only in-frame ones; the method was immunoSEQ multiplex PCR. Of tens of thousands of clones listed, 91% are singletons. Autoimmune disease history or systemic immunosuppression barred patients. The sequenced sample was CD4+ or CD8+ T cells sorted from blood, obtained in a trial of the OX40 agonist ivuxolimab. V usage is TRBV5-1 and J usage is TRBJ2-5; D unresolved. This TCR was sampled from an adult with an advanced solid tumor such as melanoma, head and neck, liver or kidney cancer. The CDR3 region is CASSPALGGQETQYF. In nucleotides, the CDR3 is TGCGCCAGCAGCCCGGCCTTGGGTGGGCAAGAGACCCAGTACTTC. Supplemented by reference TRBV5-1 and TRBJ2-5, the full variable domain reads KAGVTQTPRYLIKTRGQQVTLSCSPISGHRSVSWYQQTPGQGLQFLFEYFSETQRNKGNFPGRFSGRQFSNSRSEMNVSTLELGDSALYLCASSPALGGQETQYFGPGTRLLVL.